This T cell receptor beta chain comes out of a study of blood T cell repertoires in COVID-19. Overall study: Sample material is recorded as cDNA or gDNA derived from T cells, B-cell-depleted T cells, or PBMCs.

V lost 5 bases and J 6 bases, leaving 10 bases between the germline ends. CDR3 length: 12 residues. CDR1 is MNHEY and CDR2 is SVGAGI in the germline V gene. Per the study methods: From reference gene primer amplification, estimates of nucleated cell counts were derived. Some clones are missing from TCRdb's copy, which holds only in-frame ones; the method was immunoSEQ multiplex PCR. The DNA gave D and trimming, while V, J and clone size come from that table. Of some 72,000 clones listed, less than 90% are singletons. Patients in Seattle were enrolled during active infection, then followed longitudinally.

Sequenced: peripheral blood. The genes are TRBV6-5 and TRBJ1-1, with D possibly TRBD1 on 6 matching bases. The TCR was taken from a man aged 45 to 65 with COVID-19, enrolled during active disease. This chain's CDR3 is CASSTGRAEAFF. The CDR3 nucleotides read TGTGCCAGCAGTACAGGGCGCGCTGAAGCTTTCTTT.